The T cell receptor (beta chain) under discussion was sequenced for a study of blood T cell repertoires in COVID-19. Study background: Sources were T cells, B-cell-depleted T cells, or PBMCs; the material itself was cDNA or gDNA.

The CDR3 covers 16 residues. V lost 4 bases and J lost 2; bases outside the gene matches: 10. Germline-derived CDR1 and CDR2 are SGHTS and YDEGEE. Original methodology: Estimation of nucleated cell counts relied on the amplification of reference gene primers. TCRdb's copy holds only in-frame clones and misses some; the assay was immunoSEQ multiplex PCR. V, J and clone size reflect that table, while D and trimming were determined from the DNA. The data show about 160,000 clones, with 80% to 90% seen just once and 13% held by the top ten. The sample comprised peripheral blood. The sequence came from a man between 18 and 35 years old with COVID-19, enrolled during active disease. The chain is built from TRBV5-8 and TRBJ2-7, with 9 bases identical to TRBD1. The CDR3 region is CASSPGGTGWTYEQYF. Here the CDR3 DNA reads TGTGCCAGCAGCCCGGGCGGGACAGGGTGGACCTACGAGCAGTACTTC.